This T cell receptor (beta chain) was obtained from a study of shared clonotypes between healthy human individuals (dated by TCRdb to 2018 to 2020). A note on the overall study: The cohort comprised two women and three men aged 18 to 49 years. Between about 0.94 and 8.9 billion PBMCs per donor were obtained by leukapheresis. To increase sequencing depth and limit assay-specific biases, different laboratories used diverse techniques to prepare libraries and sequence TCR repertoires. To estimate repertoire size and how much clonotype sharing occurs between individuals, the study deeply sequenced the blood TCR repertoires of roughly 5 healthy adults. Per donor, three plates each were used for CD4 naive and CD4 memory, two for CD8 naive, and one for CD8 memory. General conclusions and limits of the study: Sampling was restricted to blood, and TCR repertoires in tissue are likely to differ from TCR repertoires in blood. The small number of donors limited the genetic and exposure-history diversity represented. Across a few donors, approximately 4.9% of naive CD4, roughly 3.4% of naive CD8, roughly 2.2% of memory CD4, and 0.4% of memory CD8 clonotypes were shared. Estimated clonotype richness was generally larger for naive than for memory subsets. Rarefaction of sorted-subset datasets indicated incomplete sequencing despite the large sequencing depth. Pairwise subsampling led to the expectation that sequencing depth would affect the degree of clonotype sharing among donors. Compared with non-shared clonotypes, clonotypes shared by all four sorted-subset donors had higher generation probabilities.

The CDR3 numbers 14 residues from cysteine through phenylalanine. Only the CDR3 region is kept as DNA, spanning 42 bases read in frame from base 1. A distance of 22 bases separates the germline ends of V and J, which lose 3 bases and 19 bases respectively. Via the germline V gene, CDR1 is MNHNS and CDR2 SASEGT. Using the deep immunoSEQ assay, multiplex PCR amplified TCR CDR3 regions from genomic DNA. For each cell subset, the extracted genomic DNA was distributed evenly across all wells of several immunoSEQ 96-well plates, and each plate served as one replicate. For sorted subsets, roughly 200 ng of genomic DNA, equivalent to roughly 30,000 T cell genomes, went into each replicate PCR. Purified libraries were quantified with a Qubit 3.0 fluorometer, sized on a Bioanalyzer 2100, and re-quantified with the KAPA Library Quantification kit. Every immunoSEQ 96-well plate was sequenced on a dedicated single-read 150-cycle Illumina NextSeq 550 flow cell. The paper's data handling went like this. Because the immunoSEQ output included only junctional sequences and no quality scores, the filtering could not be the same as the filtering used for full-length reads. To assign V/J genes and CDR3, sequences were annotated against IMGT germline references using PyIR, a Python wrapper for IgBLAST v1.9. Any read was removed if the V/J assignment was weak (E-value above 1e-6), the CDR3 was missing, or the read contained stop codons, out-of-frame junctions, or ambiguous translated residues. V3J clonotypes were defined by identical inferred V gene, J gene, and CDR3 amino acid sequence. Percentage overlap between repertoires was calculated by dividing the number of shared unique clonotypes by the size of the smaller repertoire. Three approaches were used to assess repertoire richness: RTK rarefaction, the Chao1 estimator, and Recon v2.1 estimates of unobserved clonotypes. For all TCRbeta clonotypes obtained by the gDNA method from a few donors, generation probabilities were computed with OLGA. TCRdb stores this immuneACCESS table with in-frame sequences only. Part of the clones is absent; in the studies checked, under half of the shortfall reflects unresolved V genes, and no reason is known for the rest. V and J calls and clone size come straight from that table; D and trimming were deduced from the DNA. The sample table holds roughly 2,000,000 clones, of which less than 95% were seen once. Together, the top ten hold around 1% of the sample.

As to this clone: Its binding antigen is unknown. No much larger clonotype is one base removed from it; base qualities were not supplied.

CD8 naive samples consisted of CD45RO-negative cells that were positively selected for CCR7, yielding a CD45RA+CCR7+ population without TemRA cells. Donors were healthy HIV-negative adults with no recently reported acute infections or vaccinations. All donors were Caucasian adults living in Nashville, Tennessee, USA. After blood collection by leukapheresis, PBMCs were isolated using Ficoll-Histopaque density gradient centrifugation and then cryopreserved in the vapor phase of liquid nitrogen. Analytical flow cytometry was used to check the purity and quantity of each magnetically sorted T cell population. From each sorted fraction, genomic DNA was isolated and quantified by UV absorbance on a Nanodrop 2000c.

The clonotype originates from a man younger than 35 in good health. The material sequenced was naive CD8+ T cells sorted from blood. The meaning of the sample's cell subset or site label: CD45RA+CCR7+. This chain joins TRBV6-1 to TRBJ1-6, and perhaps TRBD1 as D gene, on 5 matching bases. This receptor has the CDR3 CASSEGGWTHPSHF. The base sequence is TGTGCCAGCAGTGAGGGGGGATGGACACATCCCAGTCACTTT.